The 19 T cell receptor beta chains below were found in one sample sequenced in a study of tumor-infiltrating lymphocytes in primary liver carcinoma. DNA and RNA were both co-extracted from about 19-30 mg of bulk tissue that had not been sorted. The template, roughly 550 ng total RNA, yielded TCR beta cDNA made with a constant-region primer. Three nested multiplex PCR rounds, a slightly modified ARM-PCR method, built the TCR beta libraries. Amplification in the first two PCR rounds was performed using TRBV1-TRBV30 forward primers and a C-beta reverse primer for roughly 9 cycles each. TCRdb re-called the multiplex PCR reads through MiXCR, storing one row per CDR3 protein. Found here are fewer than 85,000 distinct CDR3 sequences, 69% of them singletons; the top ten hold 26%. Sequencing was carried out using tumor-adjacent normal liver tissue. The receptors shown here come from a man aged 35-49 years with primary liver carcinoma and hepatitis B virus infection.

The rearrangement uses TRBV9 and TRBJ2-5; maybe TRBD1 (6 bases). The germline CDR1 and CDR2 sequences are SGDLS and YYNGEE. V gave up 4 bases and J gave up 2 bases, with 18 bases separating them. The CDR3 contains 16 residues. CDR3 protein: CASSPTQGQFQETQYF. The DNA for the CDR3 is TGTGCCAGCAGCCCCACCCAAGGACAGTTTCAAGAGACCCAGTACTTC.

Details on this clonotype: An end of the junction differs from the germline gene, which may be a read error. The chain is built from TRBV6-5 and TRBJ1-6, with 8 bases matching TRBD1. Germline V lookup: CDR1 MNHEY, CDR2 SVGAGI. The CDR3 contains 13 residues. In DNA form, the CDR3 reads TGTGTCAGCAGTGGGGGAACAGGGGGAGCTCTCCACTTT. It yields the protein CVSSGGTGGALHF.

As regards this clonotype: An end of the junction differs from the germline gene, which may be a read error. The V and J genes are TRBV12-3 or TRBV12-4 and TRBJ2-5; D remains unclear. This CDR3 is 14 amino acids long. In DNA form, the CDR3 reads TGTGTCAGCAGTTCCAACAGTGAACAAGAGACCCAATATTTC. Protein product: CVSSSNSEQETQYF.

This clonotype has more than one count but fewer than ten. V gene TRBV29-1 combines with J gene TRBJ2-5; D unresolved. The CDR3 spans 13 residues. Germline CDR1 reads SQVTM; CDR2 reads ANQGSEA. V gave up 7 bases and J gave up 2 bases, with 14 bases separating them. CDR3 sequence reads: CSATWDTQETQYF. The CDR3 DNA reads TGCAGCGCTACGTGGGATACGCAAGAGACCCAGTACTTC.

Of note for this clonotype: Being one base from a much bigger clone, this may be a read error. The genes are TRBV11-2 and TRBJ1-6; D call uncertain. Germline V gene data show CDR1 as SGHAT and CDR2 as FQNNGV. This CDR3 comprises 13 residues. Here the CDR3 DNA reads TGTGTCAGCAGCTTAGATCCTAATTCACCCCTCCACTTT. Its translation is CVSSLDPNSPLHF.

Regarding this clonotype: The junction and the germline gene differ at one end; a read error may be behind it. V and J are TRBV29-1 and TRBJ2-1, with 12 bases matching TRBD2. The CDR3 is 14 amino acids. Germline V gene sequence: CDR1 SQVTM, CDR2 ANQGSEA. CDR3 coding DNA: TGCAGCGTCTTTGGACTAGCGGGATATGGAGAGCACTTCTTC. This gives the protein CSVFGLAGYGEHFF.

A single count supports this clonotype. CDR3 residues: CASSHEGAGGLTGELFF. CDR3 in DNA: TGTGCCAGCAGCCATGAAGGAGCGGGAGGTCTCACCGGGGAGCTGTTTTTT. The chain carries TRBV4-2 and TRBJ2-2; 9 nucleotides match TRBD2. The CDR3 is 17 amino acids. The junction had 9 bases not matched to a gene; V was cut back by 3 bases and J by 4 bases. Germline V gene sequence: CDR1 LGHNA, CDR2 YNFKEQ.

Remarks on this clonotype: Lacking the conserved final phenylalanine or tryptophan, this CDR3 likely reflects a read error. The chain carries TRBV4-2 and TRBJ1-1, with a tentative D call TRBD1 (6 bases). Germline V lookup: CDR1 LGHNA, CDR2 YNFKEQ. The CDR3 runs 15 residues. This CDR3 reads CASSLQQGSNIEAFY. The CDR3 DNA sequence: TGTGCCAGCAGCCTTCAACAGGGATCGAACATTGAAGCTTTCTAT.

The V gene is TRBV4-3, the J gene TRBJ2-3, with 9 bases aligning to TRBD2. Germline loops: CDR1 LGHNA, CDR2 YSLEER. The CDR3 has 15 residues. The V and J ends lost 3 bases and 2 bases, in that order; junction bases with no gene match: 3. The CDR3 is CASSQRLADTDTQYF. The CDR3 DNA sequence: TGCGCCAGCAGCCAGCGACTAGCGGACACAGATACGCAGTATTTT.

The CDR3 protein is CASRPGQAASFFGHYF. CDR3 bases: TGTGCCAGCAGGCCCGGACAGGCAGCATCCTTTTTCGGGCACTACTTC. The rearrangement links TRBV6-5 to TRBJ2-7, with 7 bases matching TRBD1. The CDR3 covers 16 residues. Losses at the gene ends were 6 bases for V and 13 bases for J; bases not matched to a gene: 24. Looked up from germline, CDR1 is MNHEY and CDR2 is SVGAGI.

Regarding this clonotype: It is likely a read error, because the conserved phenylalanine at the end of the CDR3 is missing. The DNA is left out, because the CDR3 cannot be placed on it with certainty; the CDR3 is given as TCRdb lists it. V and J are TRBV5-1 and TRBJ2-1; TRBD2, as called in the table, went unchecked against the DNA. The CDR3 extends over 13 residues, inclusive of both ends. Germline CDR1 and CDR2: SGHRS and YFSETQ. CDR3 residues: CATGLLSDNEHFS.

As concerns this clonotype: An end of the junction differs from the germline gene, which may be a read error. CDR3 coding DNA: TGTGCCAGCACCCAGGGTGCCAGCACAGATACTCAGTGTTTT. Amino acids: CASTQGASTDTQCF. The chain carries TRBV6-6 and TRBJ2-3; D is perhaps TRBD1 (5 bases). The germline V gene encodes CDR1 MNHNY and CDR2 SVGAGI (reference sequence). CDR3 length equals 14 residues.

V is TRBV6-2 or TRBV6-3 and J is TRBJ2-3; 8 nucleotides align to TRBD2. V lost 9 bases to trimming and J lost 4 bases; unmatched junction nucleotides: 9. CDR1 is MNHEY and CDR2 is SVGEGT in the germline V gene. CDR3 size: 14 residues. The CDR3 DNA reads TGTGCCAGTAACTCCAAGCGGGAGCCAGATACGCAGTATTTT. Protein: CASNSKREPDTQYF.

In the case of this clonotype: Germline is not matched at one junction end, which may reflect a read error. The rearrangement links TRBV13 to TRBJ2-5; D uncertain. The CDR3 has 13 residues. Per germline, CDR1 PRHDT and CDR2 FYEKMQ (reference sequence). The CDR3 loop is CASTRRSEETQYF. CDR3 sequence (DNA): TGTGCCAGCACTCGTCGATCTGAGGAGACTCAGTACTTC.

This clonotype has just a few counts. This sequence may be a read error, since a much larger clone differs from it by one base. J is TRBJ2-2 and V is TRBV5-1; D is ambiguous. CDR3 length: 15 amino acids. Germline V gene data show CDR1 as SGHRS and CDR2 as YFSETQ. CDR3 protein: CASSLGQANAGELFF. CDR3 DNA: TGCGCCAGCAGCTTGGGGCAGGCGAACGCCGGGGAGCTGTTTTTT.

As regards this clonotype: Compared with germline, one end of the junction differs, possibly owing to a read error. The V gene is TRBV11-2, the J gene TRBJ2-1; D remains unclear. The germline V gene encodes CDR1 SGHAT and CDR2 FQNNGV. This CDR3 is 16 amino acids long. The CDR3 coding sequence is TGTGCCAGCAACTCAGAGTTGGGGATTCTATACAATGAGCAGTTCTTT. The encoded protein is CASNSELGILYNEQFF.

This clonotype was seen more than once but under ten times. Since a much larger clone is just one base distant, this may be a read error. The V gene is TRBV10-3, the J gene TRBJ1-1; 9 bases agree with TRBD1. This CDR3 comprises 13 residues. Germline CDR1 is ENHRY and CDR2 is SYGVKD. The V segment lost 5 bases and the J segment 4 bases; nucleotides outside the gene matches: 2. Here the CDR3 DNA reads TGTGCCATCAGTTCGGACAGGGGCACTGAAGCTTTCTTT. Protein product: CAISSDRGTEAFF.

This clonotype has only a few counts. The chain is built from TRBV6-1 and TRBJ2-5; TRBD2 agrees at 8 bases. Unmatched junction bases numbered 4, after V lost 5 bases and J lost 2 bases. This CDR3 region has 14 residues. Germline CDR1 MNHNS, CDR2 SASEGT. CDR3 amino acids: CASSQGLVQETQYF. As DNA, the CDR3 is TGTGCCAGCAGTCAGGGACTAGTTCAAGAGACCCAGTACTTC.

This clonotype was seen a few times. Relative to the germline gene, one junction end is altered; a read error may explain this. The chain recombines TRBV6-2 or TRBV6-3 with TRBJ2-2; D possibly corresponds to TRBD2 (5 bases). The germline CDR1 and CDR2 sequences are MNHEY and SVGEGT. There are 15 residues in the CDR3. The CDR3 DNA is TGTGCCAGCAGTTGGGCAGCCTCGAACACCGGGGAGCTGTCTTTT. Protein sequence: CASSWAASNTGELSF.